This TCR beta chain was sequenced in a study of T cell responses to AZD1222 COVID-19 vaccine. Sequenced by immunoSEQ multiplex PCR; TCRdb stores in-frame clones only, minus some. The sample carries around 150,000 clones, about 91% recorded once. Comment on this clone: Its antigen is unknown.

V gave up 1 base and J gave up 7 bases; unmatched junction bases: 13. The CDR3 is 17 residues long. Germline V lookup: CDR1 MGHRA, CDR2 YSYEKL. Overall study results and limits: Dominant at 160-218 and 743-854, vaccine-associated CD4 TCRs also spanned spike.

The sequences come from peripheral blood, collected on day 0 of AZD1222 vaccination. This chain connects TRBV4-1 to TRBJ2-7; 10 bases fit TRBD2. This receptor was identified in an adult in good health. CDR3 protein: CASSQVGASGRRREQYF. For the CDR3, the DNA is TGCGCCAGCAGCCAAGTTGGGGCTAGCGGGAGAAGGCGGGAGCAGTACTTC.